Shown below are 16 T cell receptor beta chains from a single sample sequenced in a study of T cell responses to AZD1222 COVID-19 vaccine. TCRdb keeps only in-frame clones here, not all; method: immunoSEQ multiplex PCR. The sample contains about 130,000 clones, about 91% of which appear only once. This sample comprised peripheral blood, obtained on day 0 of AZD1222 vaccination. Every receptor here comes from an adult in good health.

The sample holds a few counts of this clone. The V call is TRBV19, the J call TRBJ1-1, with D possibly being TRBD1 (5 bases). The CDR3 has 15 amino acids. Germline values: CDR1 LNHDA, CDR2 SQIVND (reference sequence). Between the trimmed V and J ends, which lost 3 bases and 4 bases, there was a span of 15 bases. The CDR3, as DNA: TGTGCCAGTAGTATCTTCGTGGGGGAGGGCACTGAAGCTTTCTTT. The encoded protein is CASSIFVGEGTEAFF.

V and J are TRBV5-1 and TRBJ1-1, with 10 nucleotides matching TRBD1. The germline V gene has CDR1 SGHRS and CDR2 YFSETQ. The CDR3 has 15 amino acids. J gave up 2 bases and V 4 bases, and 5 bases lay outside the gene matches. CDR3 residues: CASSRGTGENTEAFF. Written as DNA, the CDR3 is TGCGCCAGCAGCCGCGGGACAGGGGAAAACACTGAAGCTTTCTTT.

V gene TRBV21-1 combines with J gene TRBJ1-5; the table calls TRBD1, which could not be checked here. TRBV21-1 is tagged as a pseudogene. The CDR3 covers 15 residues. CDR3 in DNA: TGTGCCAGCAGCAACCAGGGTGGGAGCAATCAGCCCCAGCATTTT. This sequence encodes CASSNQGGSNQPQHF.

J is TRBJ2-2 and V is TRBV10-3, with TRBD1 matching 11 bases. This CDR3 comprises 17 residues. Germline V gives CDR1 ENHRY, CDR2 SYGVKD. V trimming: 4 bases; J trimming: 2 bases; junction bases outside the gene matches: 6. CDR3 sequence: CAISVRTGGTNTGELFF. The CDR3 nucleotides are TGTGCCATCAGTGTGAGGACAGGGGGCACCAACACCGGGGAGCTGTTTTTT.

The chain couples TRBV29-1 to TRBJ1-1; D gene ambiguous. Trimming left V 7 bases short and J 2 bases short, with 5 bases between. CDR1 SQVTM and CDR2 ANQGSEA come from the germline V gene. This CDR3 spans 10 amino acids. The CDR3 reads CSAGNTEAFF. The CDR3 region has the DNA TGCAGCGCAGGAAACACTGAAGCTTTCTTT.

The J gene is TRBJ2-6, the V gene TRBV7-9; a possible D gene is TRBD1 (6 bases). Trimming took 7 bases from V and 1 from J, leaving 17 bases between them. Germline lookup yields CDR1 SEHNR and CDR2 FQNEAQ (reference sequence). The CDR3 runs 17 residues. This CDR3 reads CASIPGARFSGANVLTF. CDR3 nucleotides: TGTGCCAGCATCCCAGGGGCCCGTTTTTCTGGGGCCAACGTCCTGACTTTC.

The chain couples TRBV10-1 to TRBJ2-2; 8 bases match TRBD2. The CDR3 has 14 residues. Germline V lookup: CDR1 WNHNN, CDR2 SYGVQD (reference sequence). With V trimmed by 5 bases and J by 4 bases, 3 bases remained unmatched. The CDR3 DNA follows: TGCGCCAGCAGTTCCGGGAGGGGCACCGGGGAGCTGTTTTTT. It translates to CASSSGRGTGELFF.

The CDR3 DNA follows: TGCGCCAGCAGCCCCACGTCGGGGTATAATTCACCCCTCCACTTT. It specifies CASSPTSGYNSPLHF. The chain recombines TRBV5-1 with TRBJ1-6; unclear D gene. The V end lost 4 bases, the J end lost 4 bases, and 12 bases lay between the germline ends. Germline loops: CDR1 SGHRS, CDR2 YFSETQ. This CDR3 is built from 15 residues. Full variable domain (rest looked up from reference TRBV5-1 and TRBJ1-6): KAGVTQTPRYLIKTRGQQVTLSCSPISGHRSVSWYQQTPGQGLQFLFEYFSETQRNKGNFPGRFSGRQFSNSRSEMNVSTLELGDSALYLCASSPTSGYNSPLHFGNGTRLTVT.

The V gene is TRBV7-3, the J gene TRBJ1-1; a possible D gene is TRBD1 (6 bases). Germline V CDR1 and CDR2: SGHTA, FQGTGA. Between the trimmed V and J ends, which lost 5 bases and 7 bases, there was a span of 14 bases. This CDR3 comprises 13 residues. CDR3 nucleotides: TGTGCCAGCAGCAAGCAGGGGAGGGGTGAAGCTTTCTTT. Protein sequence: CASSKQGRGEAFF.

The chain joins TRBV3-1 (or the pseudogene TRBV3-2) to TRBJ1-1; maybe TRBD1 (5 bases). The V and J ends lost 0 bases and 0 bases respectively, with 5 bases between them. There are 14 residues in the CDR3. Germline CDR1 is LGHDT and CDR2 is YNNKEL (reference sequence). The CDR3 region is CASSQEGVNTEAFF. The CDR3 DNA reads as TGTGCCAGCAGCCAAGAGGGGGTGAACACTGAAGCTTTCTTT.

This chain uses TRBV5-6 with TRBJ1-2, with D tentatively TRBD1 (6 bases). From germline, CDR1 is SGHDT and CDR2 YYEEEE. The CDR3 loop spans 14 amino acids. V lost 3 bases, J lost 4 bases, and 13 bases lay in between. The CDR3 nucleotides are TGTGCCAGCAGCTCACTACAGGGCTTCTATGGCTACACCTTC. Amino acid sequence: CASSSLQGFYGYTF.

This chain connects TRBV5-8 to TRBJ2-5; D not resolved. The V and J ends lost 0 bases and 2 bases respectively, with 11 bases between them. The CDR3 consists of 15 residues. The germline CDR1 and CDR2 sequences are SGHTS and YDEGEE. In nucleotides, the CDR3 is TGTGCCAGCAGCTTGGTCGGCAGGTCGCAAGAGACCCAGTACTTC. This sequence encodes CASSLVGRSQETQYF.

The rearrangement links TRBV10-3 to TRBJ2-5; TRBD2 might be the D (8 bases). Per the germline V gene, CDR1 is ENHRY and CDR2 is SYGVKD. This CDR3 is built from 15 residues. The germline V and J ends were trimmed by 5 bases and 5 bases, with 18 bases remaining between them. DNA of the CDR3: TGTGCCATCAGTACTGGGACTAGAGGGGGCGAGACCCAGTACTTC. Encoded protein: CAISTGTRGGETQYF.

The chain has TRBV3-1 (or the pseudogene TRBV3-2) and TRBJ2-1; 9 positions match TRBD2. CDR3 length: 16 amino acids. Germline assignment: CDR1 LGHDT and CDR2 YNNKEL (reference sequence). Trimming removed 6 bases from V and 0 bases from J; junction bases left unmatched: 6. CDR3 amino acids: CASRPSGASSYNEQFF. As DNA, the CDR3 is TGTGCCAGCAGACCTAGCGGGGCGAGCTCCTACAATGAGCAGTTCTTC.

The chain carries TRBV5-1 and TRBJ1-1; TRBD1 might be the D (6 bases). With 4 bases removed from V and 0 bases from J, the gap between germline ends came to 10 bases. The length of the CDR3 is 14 residues. Germline V gene sequence: CDR1 SGHRS, CDR2 YFSETQ. The CDR3 loop reads CASSETGLNTEAFF. CDR3 coding DNA: TGCGCCAGCAGCGAAACAGGGTTGAACACTGAAGCTTTCTTT.

This chain joins TRBV29-1 and TRBJ1-4, with D maybe TRBD1 (5 bases). Trimming took 7 bases from V and 4 from J, leaving 13 bases between them. Germline V CDR1 and CDR2: SQVTM, ANQGSEA. The CDR3 length is 13 residues. The CDR3 loop is CSAGTADNEKLFF. The CDR3, as DNA: TGCAGCGCTGGGACTGCAGATAATGAAAAACTGTTTTTT.